This TCR beta chain was found in a study of T cell responses to AZD1222 COVID-19 vaccine (dated by TCRdb to about 2021). Some background on the complete study: TCR sequencing was performed for 230 to 250 trial participants, of whom roughly 200 were given two doses of AZD1222 and some 25 were given two doses of MenACWY control vaccine. Trial participants were enrolled by age into 18-55, 56-69 and 70-plus year subgroups, with 148, 28 and 57 TCR-sequenced participants respectively.

The study at large found these results: The vaccine-associated CD4 TCRs covered the entire spike protein, and the dominant responses fell in regions 160-218 and 743-854. Nearly half of unique spike-specific TCRs reportedly recognized epitopes outside regions mutated in the B.1.351 and B.1.1.7 variants. Most participants were white British and females outnumbered males, and the authors suggested that clonal diversity may have been underestimated. The 56-69-year group was small, and its depth increase did not reach significance, likely because of low power. Because no day 14 peak-response samples were available, repertoires were characterized only after the peak T cell response. Conclusions about previously exposed vaccinees were limited because only a handful of AZD1222 recipients were SARS-CoV-2 seropositive at baseline. After two AZD1222 doses, spike-specific TCR breadth and depth were significantly higher than at day 0 and than in MenACWY recipients.

The CDR3 regions of human TCRbeta chains were analyzed by immunosequencing. Per the authors' processing: TCRs in the repertoires were matched against a reference library of SARS-CoV-2-specific TCRs that had been generated with the MIRA antigen-specificity platform. Breadth was defined as the fraction of unique TCRs that were SARS-CoV-2-associated. Depth was defined as the fraction of total T cells that were SARS-CoV-2-associated. Each spike-specific TCR was assigned to its reactive spike region and to a CD4 or CD8 class using the MIRA data. Log10-transformed breadth and depth values were compared by one-way ANOVA with Sidak's multiple comparisons tests. TCRdb re-hosts the immuneACCESS table, in-frame sequences only. Its copies lack some clones; in the studies checked, an unresolved V gene accounts for under half of them, and the cause for the rest is not known. V and J calls and clone size are those listed in that table; D and trimming were worked out from the DNA. This sample comprises under 100,000 clones, under 95% of them detected only once. The ten top clones hold roughly 6.4% of the sample.

The time point label of this sample denotes: baseline before first vaccination. Per the publication, the treatment or condition label means: meningococcal conjugate vaccine given as trial control. The vaccinee samples were drawn from two UK trials, COV001 and COV002, one of which was a single-blind randomized controlled phase 2/3 trial testing AZD1222 (ChAdOx1 nCoV-19) in healthy adults. For TCRbeta chain sequencing, PBMC samples were collected from trial participants at day 0 and at day 28 after the second dose. This clone was recorded a few times. Its antigen remains unidentified. Base qualities are missing; no much larger clone stands one base away. The germline V gene supplies CDR1 LGHNA and CDR2 YSLEER. The CDR3 starts with the cysteine, ends with the phenylalanine, and has 16 residues. CDR3 DNA only is kept here, 48 bases in frame from base 1. V is shortened by 0 bases, J by 3 bases, and the region joining them spans 14 bases.

The chain uses TRBV4-3 and TRBJ1-1, with TRBD1 as a weak D call on 5 bases. This TCR came from an adult in good health. The source was peripheral blood, collected on day 0 of MenACWY control vaccination. At the DNA level, the sequence is TGCGCCAGCAGCCAAGATCTCCAGGGAGGATACACTGAAGCTTTCTTT. Translated, it reads CASSQDLQGGYTEAFF.